The present entry profiles one T cell receptor beta chain with its context. The antigen is not known. Healthy Caucasians were all of the donors. CDR1 and CDR2 (germline): SGHRS, YFSETQ. With V trimmed by 4 bases and J by 2 bases, 6 bases remained unmatched. The CDR3 length is 16 residues. TCRdb called the 5' RACE reads again in MiXCR, with one record for every CDR3 protein. The top ten clones hold around 0.98% of a sample with roughly 700,000 distinct CDR3 sequences, 8% to 9% of them seen once. This sample was taken from a study of identical twins. Study-wide results and limits: Abundant cord blood beta clonotypes carried fewer insertions; memory repertoires showed none. Twin pairs had excess sharing that was weaker in beta out-of-frame sequences.

The same specimen was also included in a second study, on yellow fever vaccine responses in identical twins. Per that study: Twins' vaccine T cell response reportedly gave the appearance of partial convergence and partial personalization.

The source material was PBMCs. The V gene is TRBV5-1, the J gene TRBJ2-4; 10 bases fit TRBD1. The sequence was obtained from a woman between 18 and 29 years old in good health. The DNA of the CDR3 is TGCGCCAGCAGCAATCCGGGACAGGGGACCAAAAACATTCAGTACTTC. It codes for CASSNPGQGTKNIQYF.